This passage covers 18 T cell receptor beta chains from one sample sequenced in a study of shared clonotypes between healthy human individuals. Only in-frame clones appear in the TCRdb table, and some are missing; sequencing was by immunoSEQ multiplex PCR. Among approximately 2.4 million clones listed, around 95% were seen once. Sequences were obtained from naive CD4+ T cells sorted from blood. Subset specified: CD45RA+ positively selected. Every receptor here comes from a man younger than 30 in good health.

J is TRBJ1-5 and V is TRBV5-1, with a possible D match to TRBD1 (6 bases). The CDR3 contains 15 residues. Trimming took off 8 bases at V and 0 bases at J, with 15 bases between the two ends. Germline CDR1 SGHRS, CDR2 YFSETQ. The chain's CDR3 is CASSTGPYSNQPQHF. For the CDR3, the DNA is TGCGCCAGTAGCACAGGGCCTTATAGCAATCAGCCCCAGCATTTT.

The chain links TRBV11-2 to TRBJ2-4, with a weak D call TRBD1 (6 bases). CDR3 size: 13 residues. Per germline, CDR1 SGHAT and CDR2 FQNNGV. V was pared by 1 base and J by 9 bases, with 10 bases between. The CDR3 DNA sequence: TGTGCCAGCAGCTTAGCAGGGGCCGGCATTCAGTACTTC. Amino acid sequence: CASSLAGAGIQYF.

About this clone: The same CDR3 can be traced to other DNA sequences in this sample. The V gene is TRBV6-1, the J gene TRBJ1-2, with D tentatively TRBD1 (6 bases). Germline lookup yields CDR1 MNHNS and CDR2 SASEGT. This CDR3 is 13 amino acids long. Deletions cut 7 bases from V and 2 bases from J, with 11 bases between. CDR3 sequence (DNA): TGTGCCAGCACCCAAACAGGGAACTATGGCTACACCTTC. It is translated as CASTQTGNYGYTF.

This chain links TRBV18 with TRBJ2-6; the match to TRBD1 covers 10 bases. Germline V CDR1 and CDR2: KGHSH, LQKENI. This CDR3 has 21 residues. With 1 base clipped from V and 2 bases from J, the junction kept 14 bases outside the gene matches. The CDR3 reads CASSPRSFRDRGYPGANVLTF. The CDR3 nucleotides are TGTGCCAGCTCACCACGAAGTTTCAGGGACAGGGGCTATCCTGGGGCCAACGTCCTGACTTTC.

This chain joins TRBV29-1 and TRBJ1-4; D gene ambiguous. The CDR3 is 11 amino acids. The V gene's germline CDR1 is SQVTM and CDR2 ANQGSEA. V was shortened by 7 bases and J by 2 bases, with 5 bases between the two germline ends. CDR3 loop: CSASTNEKLFF. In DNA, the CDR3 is TGCAGCGCTTCCACTAATGAAAAACTGTTTTTT.

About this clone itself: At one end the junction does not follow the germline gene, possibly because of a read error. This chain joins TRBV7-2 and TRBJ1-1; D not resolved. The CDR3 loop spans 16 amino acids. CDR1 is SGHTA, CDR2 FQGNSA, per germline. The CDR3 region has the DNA TGTGCCAGCAGCCTAGCCTGGGTTGGGTCTAGCACTGAAGCTTTCTTT. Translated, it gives CASSLAWVGSSTEAFF.

The CDR3 sequence: CASSPSGGEIQPQHF. CDR3 sequence (DNA): TGTGCCAGCAGCCCCTCGGGGGGGGAGATTCAGCCCCAGCATTTT. The V call is TRBV5-6, the J call TRBJ1-5, with a possible D match to TRBD1 (5 bases). Per germline, CDR1 SGHDT and CDR2 YYEEEE. With 4 bases removed from V and 6 bases from J, the gap between germline ends came to 17 bases. The CDR3 has 15 residues. The whole variable domain, filled in from reference TRBV5-6 and TRBJ1-5, reads DAGVTQSPTHLIKTRGQQVTLRCSPKSGHDTVSWYQQALGQGPQFIFQYYEEEERQRGNFPDRFSGHQFPNYSSELNVNALLLGDSALYLCASSPSGGEIQPQHFGDGTRLSIL.

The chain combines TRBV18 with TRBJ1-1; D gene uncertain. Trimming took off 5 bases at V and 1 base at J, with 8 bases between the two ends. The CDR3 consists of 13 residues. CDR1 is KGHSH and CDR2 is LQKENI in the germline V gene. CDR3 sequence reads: CASSELWNTEAFF. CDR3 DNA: TGTGCCAGCTCAGAACTCTGGAACACTGAAGCTTTCTTT.

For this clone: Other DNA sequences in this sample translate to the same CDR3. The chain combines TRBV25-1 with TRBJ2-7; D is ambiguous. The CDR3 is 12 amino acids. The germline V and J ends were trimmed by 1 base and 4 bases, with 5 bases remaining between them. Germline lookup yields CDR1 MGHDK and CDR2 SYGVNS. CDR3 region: CASSESPYEQYF. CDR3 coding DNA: TGTGCCAGCAGTGAATCCCCGTACGAGCAGTACTTC.

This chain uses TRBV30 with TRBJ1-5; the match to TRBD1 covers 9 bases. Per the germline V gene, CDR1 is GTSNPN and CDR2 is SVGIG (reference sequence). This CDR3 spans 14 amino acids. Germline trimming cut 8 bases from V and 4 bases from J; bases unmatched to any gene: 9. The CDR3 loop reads CARGGTGRNQPQHF. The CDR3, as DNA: TGTGCCAGGGGGGGGACAGGGAGGAATCAGCCCCAGCATTTT.

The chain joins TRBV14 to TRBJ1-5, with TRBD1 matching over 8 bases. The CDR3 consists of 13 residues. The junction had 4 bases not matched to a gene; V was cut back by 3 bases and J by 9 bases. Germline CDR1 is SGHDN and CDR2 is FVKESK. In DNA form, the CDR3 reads TGTGCCAGCAGCCAGACAGGGGTAGGGCCCCAGCATTTT. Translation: CASSQTGVGPQHF.

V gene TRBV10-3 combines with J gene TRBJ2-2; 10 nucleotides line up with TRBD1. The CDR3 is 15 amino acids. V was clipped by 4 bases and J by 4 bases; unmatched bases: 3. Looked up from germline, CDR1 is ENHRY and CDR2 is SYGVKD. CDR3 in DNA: TGTGCCATCAGTGCGGGACAGGGGTTCACCGGGGAGCTGTTTTTT. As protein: CAISAGQGFTGELFF.

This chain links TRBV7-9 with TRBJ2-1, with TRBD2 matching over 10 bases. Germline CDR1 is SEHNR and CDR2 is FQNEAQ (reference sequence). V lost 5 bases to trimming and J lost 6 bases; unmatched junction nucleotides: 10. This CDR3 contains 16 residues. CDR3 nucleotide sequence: TGTGCCAGCAGCAAGACTAGCGGGCGGATGGGCAATGAGCAGTTCTTC. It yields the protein CASSKTSGRMGNEQFF.

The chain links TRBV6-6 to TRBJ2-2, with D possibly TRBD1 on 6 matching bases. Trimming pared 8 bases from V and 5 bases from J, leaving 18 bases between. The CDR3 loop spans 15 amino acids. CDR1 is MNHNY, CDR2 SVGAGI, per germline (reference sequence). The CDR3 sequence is CASRSSGTPTGELFF. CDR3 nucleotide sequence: TGTGCCAGCCGCTCCTCCGGGACACCGACCGGGGAGCTGTTTTTT.

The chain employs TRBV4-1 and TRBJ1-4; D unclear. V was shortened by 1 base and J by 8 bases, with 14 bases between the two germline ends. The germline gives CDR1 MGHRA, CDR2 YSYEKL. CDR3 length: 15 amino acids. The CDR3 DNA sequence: TGCGCCAGCAGCCAAGTTGGAACAGTTACGGAAAAACTGTTTTTT. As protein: CASSQVGTVTEKLFF.

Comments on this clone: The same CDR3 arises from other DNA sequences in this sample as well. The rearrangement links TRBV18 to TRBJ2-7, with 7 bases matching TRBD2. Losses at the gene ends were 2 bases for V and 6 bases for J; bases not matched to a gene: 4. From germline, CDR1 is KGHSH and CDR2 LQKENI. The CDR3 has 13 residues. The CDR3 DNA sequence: TGTGCCAGCTCACCAGGCGGGAGCGGCGAGCAGTACTTC. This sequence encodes CASSPGGSGEQYF. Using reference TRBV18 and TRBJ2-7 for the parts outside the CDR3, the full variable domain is NAGVMQNPRHLVRRRGQEARLRCSPMKGHSHVYWYRQLPEEGLKFMVYLQKENIIDESGMPKERFSAEFPKEGPSILRIQQVVRGDSAAYFCASSPGGSGEQYFGPGTRLTVT.

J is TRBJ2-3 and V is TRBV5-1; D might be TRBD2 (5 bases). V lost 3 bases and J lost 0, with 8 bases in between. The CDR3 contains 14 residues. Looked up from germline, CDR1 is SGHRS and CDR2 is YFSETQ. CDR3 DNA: TGCGCCAGCAGCTCATGGACTAGCACAGATACGCAGTATTTT. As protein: CASSSWTSTDTQYF.

The DNA of the CDR3 is TGTGCCAGCAGGGAGGGCACAGGGTCCGGCGGTGAAAAACTGTTTTTT. Its translation: CASREGTGSGGEKLFF. V gene TRBV6-6 combines with J gene TRBJ1-4; the D gene is possibly TRBD1 (6 bases). Trimming stripped 6 bases from V and 7 bases from J, with 21 bases between. Looked up from germline, CDR1 is MNHNY and CDR2 is SVGAGI (reference sequence). CDR3 length equals 16 residues.